This T cell receptor beta chain came from a study of T-cell reconstitution after alpha-beta-depleted transplantation in children. Unique molecular identifiers were used to barcode this TCRbeta library. TCRdb re-called the PCR reads with MiXCR, one entry per CDR3 protein. The sample lists about 400,000 distinct CDR3 sequences, 10% to 15% seen once, with about 3.9% in the top ten. The sequence derives from a human donor who donated a stem cell graft to a child with Fanconi anemia. The sequencing here drew on PBMCs, taken from the stem cell graft.

The CDR3 loop reads CASADLPTNYGYTF. CDR3 sequence (DNA): TGTGCCAGCGCGGACCTCCCCACTAACTATGGCTACACCTTC. This chain joins TRBV12-3 or TRBV12-4 and TRBJ1-2; no definite D call. Deletions cut 8 bases from V and 0 bases from J, with 13 bases between. CDR3 length: 14 residues.